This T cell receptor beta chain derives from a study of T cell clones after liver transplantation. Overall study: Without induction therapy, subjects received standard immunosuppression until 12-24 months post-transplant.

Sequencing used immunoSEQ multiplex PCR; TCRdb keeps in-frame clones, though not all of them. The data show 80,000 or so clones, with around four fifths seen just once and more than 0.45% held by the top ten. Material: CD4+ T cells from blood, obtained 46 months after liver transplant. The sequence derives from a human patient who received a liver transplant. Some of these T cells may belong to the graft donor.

Here the CDR3 DNA reads TGTGCCAGCAGCTCCGCCCAACGGGGGACAGATACGCAGTATTTT. Encoded protein: CASSSAQRGTDTQYF. The rearrangement uses TRBV5-6 and TRBJ2-3; D is possibly TRBD2 (6 bases). Germline CDR1 SGHDT, CDR2 YYEEEE. The germline V and J ends were trimmed by 3 bases and 3 bases, with 14 bases remaining between them. The CDR3 has 15 residues.